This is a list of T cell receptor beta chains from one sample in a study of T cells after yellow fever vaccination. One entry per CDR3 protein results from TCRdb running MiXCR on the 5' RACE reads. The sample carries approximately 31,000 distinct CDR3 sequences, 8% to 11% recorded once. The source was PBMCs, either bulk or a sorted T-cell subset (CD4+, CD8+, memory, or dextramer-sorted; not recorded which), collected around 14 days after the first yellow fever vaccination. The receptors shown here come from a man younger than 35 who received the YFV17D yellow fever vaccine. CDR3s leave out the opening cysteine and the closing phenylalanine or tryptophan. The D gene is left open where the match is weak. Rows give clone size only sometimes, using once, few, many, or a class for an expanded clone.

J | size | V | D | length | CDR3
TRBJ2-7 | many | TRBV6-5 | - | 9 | ATDSHHEQY
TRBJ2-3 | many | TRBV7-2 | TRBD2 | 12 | ASSFSGGADTQY
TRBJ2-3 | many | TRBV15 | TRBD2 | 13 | ATSRTSGGADTQY
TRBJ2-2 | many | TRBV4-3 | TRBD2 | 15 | ASSQELRSGGAGELF
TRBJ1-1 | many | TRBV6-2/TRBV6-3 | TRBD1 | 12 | ASSRGQGGTEAF
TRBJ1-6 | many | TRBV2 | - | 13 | ASRGEQGGSAPLH
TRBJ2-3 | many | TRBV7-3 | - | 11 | ASSLVPTDTQY
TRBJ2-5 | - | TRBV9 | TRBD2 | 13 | ASSVGTSDQETQY
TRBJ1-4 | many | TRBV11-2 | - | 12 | ASSSQTGPEKLF
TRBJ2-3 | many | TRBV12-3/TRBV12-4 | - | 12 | ASSLMGSRDTQY
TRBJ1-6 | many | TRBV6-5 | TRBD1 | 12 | ASSTGQTKLTLH
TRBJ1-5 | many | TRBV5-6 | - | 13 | ASGYRDASNQPQH
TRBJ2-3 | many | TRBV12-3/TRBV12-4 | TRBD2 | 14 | ASSSPAGGGTDTQY
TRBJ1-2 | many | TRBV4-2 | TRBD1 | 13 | ASSQATTGRPGYT
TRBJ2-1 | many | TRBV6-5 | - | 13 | ASSPWSTSYNEQF
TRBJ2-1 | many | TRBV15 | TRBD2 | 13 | ATSRAVAGGNEQF
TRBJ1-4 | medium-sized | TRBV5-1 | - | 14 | ASSLGPSGDGEKLF
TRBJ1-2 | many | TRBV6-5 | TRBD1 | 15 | ASSYTRGQEGSRGYT
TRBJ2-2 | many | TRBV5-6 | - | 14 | ASSRYTKRNTGELF
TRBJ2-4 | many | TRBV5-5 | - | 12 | ASSLDDNGRIQY
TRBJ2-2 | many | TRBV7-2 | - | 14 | ASSFLFPGSAGELF
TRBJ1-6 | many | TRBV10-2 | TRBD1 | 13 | ASSDGQGYNSPLH
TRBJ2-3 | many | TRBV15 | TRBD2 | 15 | ATSRGGRGLEKDTQY
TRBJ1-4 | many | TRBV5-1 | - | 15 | ASSPGRGGALKEKLF
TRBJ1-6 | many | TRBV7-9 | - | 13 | ASSLVAQQNSPLH
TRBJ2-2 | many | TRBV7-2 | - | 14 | ASSLNGGGASGELF
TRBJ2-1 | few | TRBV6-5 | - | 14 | ASILRGTETYNEQF
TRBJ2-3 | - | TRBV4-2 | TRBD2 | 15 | ASSPREVAGGTDTQY
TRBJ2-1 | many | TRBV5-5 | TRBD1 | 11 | ASSWDRDNEQF
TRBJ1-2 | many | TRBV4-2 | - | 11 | ASSRTDGYGYT
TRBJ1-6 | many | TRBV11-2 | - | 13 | ASSFQQGVNSPLH
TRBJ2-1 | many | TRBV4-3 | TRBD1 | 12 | ASSQWTGNNEQF
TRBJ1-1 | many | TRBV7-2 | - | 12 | ASSLQSGATWAF
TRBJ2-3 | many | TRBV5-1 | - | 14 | ASSLGLGQDTDTQY
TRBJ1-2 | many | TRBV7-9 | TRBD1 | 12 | ASSHGQDAYGYT
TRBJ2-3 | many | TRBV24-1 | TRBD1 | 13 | ATSGTGPSTDTQY
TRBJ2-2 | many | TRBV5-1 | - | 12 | ASRREMVTGELF
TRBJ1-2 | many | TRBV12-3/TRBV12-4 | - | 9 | ASMLNYGYT
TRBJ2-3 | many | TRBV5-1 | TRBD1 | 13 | ASGWGQGLSDTQY
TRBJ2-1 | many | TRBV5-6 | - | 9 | ASSWTAEQF
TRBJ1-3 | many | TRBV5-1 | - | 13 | ASSLAAGHGNTIY
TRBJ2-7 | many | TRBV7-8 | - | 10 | ASSLPPYEQY
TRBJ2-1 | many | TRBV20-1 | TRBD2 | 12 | SARTSGGADEQF
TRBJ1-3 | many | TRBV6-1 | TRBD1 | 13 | ASSRTGQTFNTIY
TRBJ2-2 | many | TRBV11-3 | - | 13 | ASSSTRTITGELF
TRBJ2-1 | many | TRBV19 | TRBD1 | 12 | ASTRTGGHNEQF
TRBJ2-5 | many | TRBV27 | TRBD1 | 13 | ASSSGTGGVETQY
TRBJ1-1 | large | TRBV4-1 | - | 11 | ASSQREVTEAF
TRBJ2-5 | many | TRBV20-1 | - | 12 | SARDRLGWETQY
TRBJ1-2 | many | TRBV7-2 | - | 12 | ASSLEAGNYGYT
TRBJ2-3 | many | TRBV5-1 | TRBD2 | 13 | ASSTGRGGPDTQY